One and the same sample provided the 3 T cell receptor beta chains below, sequenced in a study of shared clonotypes between healthy human individuals. The protocol was immunoSEQ multiplex PCR, while the TCRdb copy is restricted to in-frame clones and leaves out a portion. The sample gives about 490,000 clones, roughly 80% of which show up once; 12% is in the top ten. Sample: PBMCs. These receptors all stem from a woman aged 40-49 years in good health. Some clones in this sample may be carry-over from other donors' samples.

This clone was seen a few times. The chain employs TRBV5-1 and TRBJ1-1; no clear D. Deletions cut 3 bases from V and 2 bases from J, with 14 bases between. CDR1 is SGHRS and CDR2 is YFSETQ in the germline V gene. The CDR3 length is 15 residues. CDR3 DNA: TGCGCCAGCAGCTCAAGTGGAGGTTTTAACACTGAAGCTTTCTTT. Translated, it gives CASSSSGGFNTEAFF.

The chain employs TRBV5-4 and TRBJ2-1, with 8 bases lining up with TRBD2. The CDR3 length is 16 residues. V shed 0 bases, J shed 2 bases, and the junction held 4 bases outside the gene matches. Per germline, CDR1 SGHNT and CDR2 YYREEE (reference sequence). The CDR3 protein is CASSLDGRAAYNEQFF. The CDR3 coding sequence is TGTGCCAGCAGCTTGGACGGGAGGGCAGCCTACAATGAGCAGTTCTTC.

About this clone itself: Within the sample, other DNA sequences also encode this same CDR3. V and J are TRBV6-4 and TRBJ2-1; 11 nucleotides match TRBD1. Trimming took 3 bases from V and 6 from J; bases not matched to a gene: 1. CDR3 length equals 14 residues. The germline gives CDR1 MRHNA, CDR2 SNTAGT. The CDR3 nucleotides are TGTGCCAGCAGTGAGGGACAGGGGGGCAATGAGCAGTTCTTC. Protein product: CASSEGQGGNEQFF.